These 19 T cell receptor beta chains were sequenced from one sample in a study. TCRdb ran MiXCR on the RT-PCR reads and lists one entry per CDR3 protein. Of approximately 720,000 distinct CDR3 sequences in the sample, approximately 15% were seen once. Sequencing input: memory CD4+ T cells from blood. These receptors came from a female donor in good health, serving as a healthy control.

This clonotype appeared a few times. The chain employs TRBV20-1 and TRBJ2-3; 11 bases are shared with TRBD2. Losses at the gene ends were 5 bases for V and 6 bases for J; bases not matched to a gene: 4. Germline CDR1 and CDR2: DFQATT and SNEGSKA (reference sequence). The CDR3 loop spans 13 amino acids. CDR3 in DNA: TGCAGTGCTGGGGTAGCGGGGGGGGATACGCAGTATTTT. As protein: CSAGVAGGDTQYF.

This clonotype has a handful of counts. The chain employs TRBV12-3 or TRBV12-4 and TRBJ2-1; 8 nucleotides agree with TRBD2. With 1 base clipped from V and 7 bases from J, the junction kept 9 bases outside the gene matches. The CDR3 is made up of 16 amino acids. In DNA, the CDR3 is TGTGCCAGCAGTTTAGTAGCGGGAAGTTTGGCGAATGAGCAGTTCTTC. Protein sequence: CASSLVAGSLANEQFF.

Here the CDR3 reads CASSSRTGGAYEQYF. The CDR3 coding sequence is TGTGCCAGCAGTTCGAGGACAGGGGGCGCCTACGAGCAGTACTTC. The rearrangement joins TRBV12-3 or TRBV12-4 to TRBJ2-7; 11 bases match TRBD1. With V trimmed by 4 bases and J by 2 bases, 4 bases remained unmatched. This CDR3 has 15 amino acids.

This clonotype was seen many times. The rearrangement links TRBV4-1 to TRBJ2-3, with a possible D match to TRBD1 (5 bases). The ends were cut back, 2 bases at V and 1 base at J, with 13 bases in the middle. Germline V gene sequence: CDR1 MGHRA, CDR2 YSYEKL. The CDR3 is made up of 16 amino acids. CDR3: CASSQTRVEGTDTQYF. The CDR3 coding sequence is TGCGCCAGCAGCCAAACCAGGGTCGAGGGCACAGATACGCAGTATTTT.

V gene TRBV16 combines with J gene TRBJ2-1; no clear D. Germline lookup yields CDR1 KGHSY and CDR2 FQNENV. The V and J ends lost 4 bases and 8 bases respectively, with 24 bases between them. This CDR3 is built from 17 residues. CDR3 nucleotide sequence: TGTGCCAGCAGCCCTCTCCCGGGCCTAAGTAAGCTGGATGAGCAGTTCTTC. Amino acids: CASSPLPGLSKLDEQFF.

Turning to this clonotype: A much larger clone lies one base from this, so it may be a read error. This chain joins TRBV6-5 and TRBJ2-7, with unresolved D. Germline V gene data show CDR1 as MNHEY and CDR2 as SVGAGI. The CDR3 sequence is 15 residues long. The CDR3 nucleotides read TGTGCCAGCAGTTACTCGATGGAAATCTCCTACGATCAGTACTTC. Translated, it gives CASSYSMEISYDQYF.

This clonotype was recorded many times. The V and J genes are TRBV7-3 and TRBJ1-1, with D unclear. Germline V gene data show CDR1 as SGHTA and CDR2 as FQGTGA. Deletions cut 4 bases from V and 5 bases from J, with 8 bases between. The CDR3 runs to 12 residues. In DNA form, the CDR3 reads TGTGCCAGCAGCTCCCATTCAACTGAAGCTTTCTTT. This sequence encodes CASSSHSTEAFF.

This clonotype was seen at least ten times. A junction boundary mismatches the germline segment, possibly from a read error. The chain employs TRBV7-7 and TRBJ1-1; 9 bases align to TRBD1. In germline, CDR1 is SSHAT, CDR2 FNYEAQ (reference sequence). The CDR3 sequence is 13 residues long. CDR3 amino acids: CASSLRQGERAFF. The CDR3 DNA sequence: TGTGCTAGCAGCTTAAGACAGGGGGAGAGGGCTTTCTTT.

The gene calls are TRBV20-1 and TRBJ2-7, with TRBD1 matching over 7 bases. From germline, CDR1 is DFQATT and CDR2 SNEGSKA (reference sequence). The CDR3 is 16 residues long. The trim removed 3 bases at V and 3 bases at J, leaving 14 bases unmatched. CDR3 DNA sequence: TGCAGTGCTAGGATGGCCGGGACAGTTGATTACTACGAGCAGTACTTC. This codes for CSARMAGTVDYYEQYF.

This clonotype has more than one count but fewer than ten. V usage is TRBV24-1 and J usage is TRBJ2-2, with 7 positions matching TRBD1. The germline V gene has CDR1 KGHDR and CDR2 SFDVKD. V gave up 9 bases and J gave up 4 bases; unmatched junction bases: 4. The CDR3 loop spans 13 amino acids. The CDR3 DNA reads as TGTGCCACCCGGGACAGTGGCACCGGGGAGCTGTTTTTT. Protein sequence: CATRDSGTGELFF.

This clonotype was counted ten times or more. V usage is TRBV6-5 and J usage is TRBJ2-1; possible D gene TRBD2, 7 bases. V shed 6 bases and J shed 5 bases, with 17 bases lying between them. Looked up from germline, CDR1 is MNHEY and CDR2 is SVGAGI. This CDR3 has 15 residues. The CDR3 sequence is CASSPKGDYDNEQFF. The DNA of the CDR3 is TGTGCCAGCAGCCCCAAGGGGGACTACGACAATGAGCAGTTCTTC.

V usage is TRBV27 and J usage is TRBJ1-6; no clear D gene. The V end lost 4 bases, the J end lost 7 bases, and 17 bases lay between the germline ends. Germline V CDR1 and CDR2: MNHEY, SMNVEV (reference sequence). This CDR3 has 16 amino acids. The CDR3 DNA sequence: TGTGCCAGCAGTTGGGGTTGGGAGGGAGGGAATTCACCCCTCCACTTT. Protein sequence: CASSWGWEGGNSPLHF.

This chain links TRBV5-5 with TRBJ2-3; D is unresolved. Germline values: CDR1 SGHKS, CDR2 YYEKEE (reference sequence). CDR3 size: 15 residues. V dropped 0 bases and J dropped 5 bases, with 13 bases sitting between them. CDR3 sequence (DNA): TGTGCCAGCAGCTTGGGATCAGTGAGTGTAGATACGCAGTATTTT. Translating gives CASSLGSVSVDTQYF. Supplemented by reference TRBV5-5 and TRBJ2-3, the full variable domain reads DAGVTQSPTHLIKTRGQQVTLRCSPISGHKSVSWYQQVLGQGPQFIFQYYEKEERGRGNFPDRFSARQFPNYSSELNVNALLLGDSALYLCASSLGSVSVDTQYFGPGTRLTVL.

This clonotype came up many times. One junction end disagrees with the germline gene, perhaps due to a read error. This sequence joins TRBV10-3 and TRBJ2-4; tentatively, D is TRBD2 (5 bases). The germline gives CDR1 ENHRY, CDR2 SYGVKD. This CDR3 spans 12 amino acids. The CDR3 sequence is CQWARRTNIQYF. The CDR3 DNA follows: TGCCAGTGGGCTAGGAGGACAAACATTCAGTACTTC.

The chain uses TRBV24-1 and TRBJ2-1; D perhaps matches TRBD1 (6 bases). The CDR3 spans 19 residues. Between the trimmed V and J ends, which lost 3 bases and 5 bases, there was a span of 25 bases. Per germline, CDR1 KGHDR and CDR2 SFDVKD. Here the CDR3 reads CATSDVGVAGGGPHNEQFF. For the CDR3, the DNA is TGTGCCACCAGTGATGTCGGGGTGGCGGGTGGGGGCCCCCACAATGAGCAGTTCTTC.

This sequence joins TRBV20-1 and TRBJ2-1, with 12 bases matching TRBD2. V trimming: 4 bases; J trimming: 6 bases; junction bases outside the gene matches: 7. The CDR3 is 15 amino acids. In germline, CDR1 is DFQATT, CDR2 SNEGSKA (reference sequence). In nucleotides, the CDR3 is TGCAGTGCTACCCGACCACTAGCGGGGGGCAATGAGCAGTTCTTC. Its protein is CSATRPLAGGNEQFF.

The V call is TRBV6-6, the J call TRBJ2-7, with D unresolved. Per germline, CDR1 MNHNY and CDR2 SVGAGI (reference sequence). CDR3 size: 17 residues. Trimming pared 2 bases from V and 0 bases from J, leaving 17 bases between. CDR3 region: CASSYTRARKSSYEQYF. CDR3 sequence (DNA): TGTGCCAGCAGTTACACAAGGGCCCGCAAAAGCTCCTACGAGCAGTACTTC.

This chain uses TRBV2 with TRBJ1-2; 9 nucleotides line up with TRBD1. Germline V lookup: CDR1 SNHLY, CDR2 FYNNEI. V lost 8 bases, J lost 6 bases, and 7 bases stayed unmatched. The CDR3 is made up of 13 amino acids. The CDR3 DNA sequence: TGTGCCAGCGCCGGGACAGGGTTACATGGCTACACCTTC. Protein: CASAGTGLHGYTF.

V usage is TRBV5-1 and J usage is TRBJ2-7; TRBD2 aligns across 10 bases. The V segment lost 4 bases and the J segment 2 bases; nucleotides outside the gene matches: 12. CDR1 and CDR2 (germline): SGHRS, YFSETQ. The CDR3 is 17 amino acids. The CDR3 DNA is TGCGCCAGCAGCGGCGCTAGCGGGAGAAGTCAGACCTACGAGCAGTACTTC. Amino acid sequence: CASSGASGRSQTYEQYF.